The 2 T cell receptor beta chains reported below all come from one sample, sequenced in a study of blood T cell repertoires in COVID-19. TCRdb's copy holds only in-frame clones and misses some; the assay was immunoSEQ multiplex PCR. The sample contains some 400,000 clones, around 86% of which appear only once. Sequencing input: peripheral blood. All receptors come from a human donor in a cohort sampled during active COVID-19.

The rearrangement uses TRBV21-1 and TRBJ2-4; the table gives TRBD1 as D, unverified against the DNA. TRBV21-1 is listed as a pseudogene. This CDR3 has 14 residues. The CDR3 nucleotides read TGTGCCAGCGCTGAGGGGGCAGCCAAAAACATTCAGTACTTC. It specifies CASAEGAAKNIQYF.

This rearrangement joins TRBV28 to TRBJ1-5; 12 bases line up with TRBD1. Germline CDR1 MDHEN, CDR2 SYDVKM. The CDR3 covers 13 residues. This chain's CDR3 is CATGTGGVRPQHF. DNA for the CDR3: TGTGCTACCGGGACAGGGGGCGTACGGCCCCAGCATTTT.